The TCR beta chain described here comes from a study of T-cell reconstitution after alpha-beta-depleted transplantation in children. Study-wide results and caveats: Newly generated T cells supplied most T-cell counts and diversity one year post-transplant. Some patients' high day-60 TCRbeta diversity was traced to surviving recipient T cells and thymic progenitors. There were reportedly several hundred expanded graft clones from which alpha-beta T cells came about two months after transplant.

Preparing the TCRbeta library involved the use of unique molecular identifiers. TCRdb reprocessed the PCR reads via MiXCR and lists one record per CDR3 protein. Of 500,000 to 750,000 distinct CDR3 sequences in the sample, over 20% are singletons; the top ten hold 30% to 45%. A remark on this clonotype: Its antigen is currently unknown.

The CDR3 covers 14 residues. From germline, CDR1 is DFQATT and CDR2 SNEGSKA (reference sequence). After removal of 6 bases from V and 2 bases from J, the junction contained 2 bases not matched to a gene. J is TRBJ2-7 and V is TRBV20-1; 15 nucleotides match TRBD2. The source was PBMCs, collected before TCRalphabeta/CD19-depleted stem cell transplant. The receptor comes from a boy less than two years old with Wiskott-Aldrich syndrome, due to receive a stem cell transplant. CDR3: CSARTSGRAYEQYF. For the CDR3, the DNA is TGCAGTGCCCGGACTAGCGGGAGGGCCTACGAGCAGTACTTC.